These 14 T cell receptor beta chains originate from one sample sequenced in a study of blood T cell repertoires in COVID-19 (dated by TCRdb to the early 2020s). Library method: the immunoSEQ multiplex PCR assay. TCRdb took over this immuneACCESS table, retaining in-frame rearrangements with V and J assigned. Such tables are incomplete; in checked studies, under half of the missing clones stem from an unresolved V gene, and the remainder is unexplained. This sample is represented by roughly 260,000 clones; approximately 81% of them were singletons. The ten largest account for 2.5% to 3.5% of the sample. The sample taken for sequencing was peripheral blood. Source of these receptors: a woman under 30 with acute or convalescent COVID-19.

The CDR3, as DNA: TGTGCCAGCAGCCAAACAGGGGGTAGTCAGCCCCAGCATTTT. Translated, it gives CASSQTGGSQPQHF. The chain couples TRBV27 to TRBJ1-5; 8 nucleotides align to TRBD1. The CDR3 spans 14 residues. V shed 6 bases and J 6 bases; nucleotides not matched to a gene: 7. Germline loops: CDR1 MNHEY, CDR2 SMNVEV (reference sequence).

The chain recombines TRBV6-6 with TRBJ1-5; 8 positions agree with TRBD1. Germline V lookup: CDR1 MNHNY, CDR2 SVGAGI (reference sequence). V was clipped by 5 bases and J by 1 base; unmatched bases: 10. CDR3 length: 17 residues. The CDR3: CASSPGQGQPSNQPQHF. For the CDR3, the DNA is TGTGCCAGCAGTCCCGGACAGGGACAACCCAGCAATCAGCCCCAGCATTTT.

DNA for the CDR3: TGCAGCGTTCCCCTGGCTCCTAGCGGGACTGGGTGGGGGCAGTATTTT. It specifies CSVPLAPSGTGWGQYF. V is TRBV29-1 and J is TRBJ2-3; 9 bases are a match to TRBD2. There are 16 residues in the CDR3. The V and J ends lost 5 bases and 11 bases, in that order; junction bases with no gene match: 20. Germline V lookup: CDR1 SQVTM, CDR2 ANQGSEA.

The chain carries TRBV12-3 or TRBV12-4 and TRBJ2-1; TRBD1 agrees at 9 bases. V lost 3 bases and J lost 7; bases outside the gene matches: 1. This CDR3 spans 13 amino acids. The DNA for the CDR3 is TGTGCCAGCAGTTTCGGGACAGGGAATGAGCAGTTCTTC. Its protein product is CASSFGTGNEQFF.

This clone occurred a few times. The CDR3 reads CASSPTSMGWGYTF. The CDR3 coding sequence is TGTGCCAGCAGTCCCACCAGTATGGGCTGGGGCTACACCTTC. The chain couples TRBV6-5 to TRBJ1-2; D remains unclear. CDR1 is MNHEY and CDR2 is SVGAGI in the germline V gene. The germline V and J ends were trimmed by 5 bases and 8 bases, with 18 bases remaining between them. CDR3 length equals 14 residues.

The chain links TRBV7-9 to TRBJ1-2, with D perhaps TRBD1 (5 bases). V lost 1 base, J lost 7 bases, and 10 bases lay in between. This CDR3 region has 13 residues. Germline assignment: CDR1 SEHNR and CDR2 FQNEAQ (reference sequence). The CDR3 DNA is TGTGCCAGCAGCTTAGAGGTTCAGGGTGGCTACACCTTC. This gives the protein CASSLEVQGGYTF.

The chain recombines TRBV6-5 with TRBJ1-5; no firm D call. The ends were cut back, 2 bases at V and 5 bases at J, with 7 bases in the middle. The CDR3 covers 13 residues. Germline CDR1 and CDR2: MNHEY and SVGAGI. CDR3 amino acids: CASSYDSDQPQHF. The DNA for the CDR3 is TGTGCCAGCAGTTACGACTCAGATCAGCCCCAGCATTTT.

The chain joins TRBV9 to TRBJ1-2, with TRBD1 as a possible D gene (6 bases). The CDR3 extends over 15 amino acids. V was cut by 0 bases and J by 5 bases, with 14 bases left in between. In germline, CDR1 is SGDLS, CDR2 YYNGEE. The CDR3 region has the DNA TGTGCCAGCAGCGTAGTCTCGGACAGCCGTTATGGCTACACCTTC. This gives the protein CASSVVSDSRYGYTF.

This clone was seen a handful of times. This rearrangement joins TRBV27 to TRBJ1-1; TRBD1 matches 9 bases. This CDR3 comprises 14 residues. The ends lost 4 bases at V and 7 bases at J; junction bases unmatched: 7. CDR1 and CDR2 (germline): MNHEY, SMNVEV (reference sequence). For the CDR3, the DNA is TGTGCCAGCAGTTCAGGACAGGGGCCCAATGAAGCTTTCTTT. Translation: CASSSGQGPNEAFF.

The CDR3 nucleotides are TGTGCCATCAGTGAGCCGGGACTAGCGGGAGTTGATGAGCAGTTCTTC. Translation: CAISEPGLAGVDEQFF. The rearrangement joins TRBV10-3 to TRBJ2-1, with 14 nucleotides matching TRBD2. The CDR3 runs 16 residues. Germline V lookup: CDR1 ENHRY, CDR2 SYGVKD. Losses at the gene ends were 2 bases for V and 8 bases for J; bases not matched to a gene: 5.

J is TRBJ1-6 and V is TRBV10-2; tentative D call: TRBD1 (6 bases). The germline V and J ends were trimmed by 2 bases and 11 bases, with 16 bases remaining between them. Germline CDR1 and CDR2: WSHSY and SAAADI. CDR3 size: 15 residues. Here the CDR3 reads CASSEGRGGWTPLHF. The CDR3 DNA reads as TGCGCCAGCAGTGAGGGTCGGGGGGGCTGGACACCCCTCCACTTT.

The CDR3 DNA reads as TGTGCCTGGAGTGTCCGGAGTAATCAGCCCCAGCATTTT. Protein sequence: CAWSVRSNQPQHF. This rearrangement joins TRBV30 to TRBJ1-5, with D unresolved. CDR3 size: 13 residues. V lost 0 bases, J lost 4 bases, and 7 bases lay in between. CDR1 is GTSNPN, CDR2 SVGIG, per germline (reference sequence).

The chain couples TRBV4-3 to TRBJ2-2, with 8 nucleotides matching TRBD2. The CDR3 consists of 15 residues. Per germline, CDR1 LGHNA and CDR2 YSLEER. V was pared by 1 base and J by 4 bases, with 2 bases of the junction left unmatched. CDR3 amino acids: CASSQVLAATGELFF. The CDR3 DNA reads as TGCGCCAGCAGCCAAGTACTAGCGGCCACCGGGGAGCTGTTTTTT.

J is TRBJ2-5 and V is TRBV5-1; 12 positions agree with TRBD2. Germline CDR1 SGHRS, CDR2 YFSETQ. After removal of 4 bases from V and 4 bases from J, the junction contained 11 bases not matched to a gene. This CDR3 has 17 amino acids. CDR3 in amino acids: CASSTLPGLAGRETQYF. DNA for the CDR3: TGCGCCAGCAGCACCCTACCGGGACTAGCGGGTAGAGAGACCCAGTACTTC.